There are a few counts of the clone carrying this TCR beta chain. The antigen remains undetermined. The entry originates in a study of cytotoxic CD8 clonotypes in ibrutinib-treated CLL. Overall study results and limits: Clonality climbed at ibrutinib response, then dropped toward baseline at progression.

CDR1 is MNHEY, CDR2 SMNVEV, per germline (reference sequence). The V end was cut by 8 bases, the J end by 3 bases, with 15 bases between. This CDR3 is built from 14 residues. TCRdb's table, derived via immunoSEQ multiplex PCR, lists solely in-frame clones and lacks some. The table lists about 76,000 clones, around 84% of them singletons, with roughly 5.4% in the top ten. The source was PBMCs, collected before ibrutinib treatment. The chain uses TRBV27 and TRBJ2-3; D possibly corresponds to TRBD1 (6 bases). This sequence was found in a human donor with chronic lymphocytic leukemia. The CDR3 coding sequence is TGTGCCAGCCGTCTCTTGGGGGCAACAGATACGCAGTATTTT. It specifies CASRLLGATDTQYF.